This T cell receptor (beta chain) came from a study of blood T cell repertoires in COVID-19. About the study: Italy, Spain and the United States were the sources of the convalescent and acute COVID-19 samples. The cDNA or gDNA used as material had been derived from T cells, B-cell-depleted T cells, or PBMCs.

Everyone who took part was roughly 18 to 100 years old, and they came from about 25 US areas. Self-reported history from a screening survey and questionnaire set each donor's cohort. The repertoire was sequenced with immunoSEQ multiplex PCR; TCRdb's copy has only in-frame clones and lacks some. This table holds 230,000 or so clones, approximately 90% found once. CDR1 and CDR2 (germline): SGHDT, YYEEEE. The CDR3 consists of 16 residues. V lost 1 base, J lost 1 base, and 12 bases lay in between. The chain links TRBV5-6 to TRBJ1-3, with D tentatively TRBD1 (5 bases). Sequencing was done on a sample of PBMCs or T cells enriched from blood (not recorded which). The TCR originated in a woman aged 40 to 50 with acute COVID-19. The CDR3 loop reads CASSLSRGASGNTIYF. CDR3 DNA: TGTGCCAGCAGCTTGTCTAGGGGCGCATCTGGAAACACCATATATTTT. Full variable domain (outside the CDR3, taken from reference TRBV5-6 and TRBJ1-3): DAGVTQSPTHLIKTRGQQVTLRCSPKSGHDTVSWYQQALGQGPQFIFQYYEEEERQRGNFPDRFSGHQFPNYSSELNVNALLLGDSALYLCASSLSRGASGNTIYFGEGSWLTVV.